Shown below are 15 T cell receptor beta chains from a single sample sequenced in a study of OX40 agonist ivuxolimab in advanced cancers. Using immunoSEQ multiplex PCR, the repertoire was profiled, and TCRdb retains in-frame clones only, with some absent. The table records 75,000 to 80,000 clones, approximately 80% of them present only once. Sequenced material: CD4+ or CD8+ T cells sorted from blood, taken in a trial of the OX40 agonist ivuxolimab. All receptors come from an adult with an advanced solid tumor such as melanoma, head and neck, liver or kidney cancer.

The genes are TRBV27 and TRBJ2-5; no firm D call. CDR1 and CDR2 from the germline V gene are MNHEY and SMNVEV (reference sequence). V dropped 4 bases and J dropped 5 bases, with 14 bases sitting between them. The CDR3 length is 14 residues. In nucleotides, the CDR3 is TGTGCCAGCAGTTACGCCAGCGATGGGGAGACCCAGTACTTC. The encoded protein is CASSYASDGETQYF.

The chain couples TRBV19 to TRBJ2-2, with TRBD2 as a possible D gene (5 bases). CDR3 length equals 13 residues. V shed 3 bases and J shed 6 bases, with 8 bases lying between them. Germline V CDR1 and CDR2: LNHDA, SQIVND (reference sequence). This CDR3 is CASSIEGAGELFF. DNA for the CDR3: TGTGCCAGTAGTATCGAGGGAGCCGGGGAGCTGTTTTTT.

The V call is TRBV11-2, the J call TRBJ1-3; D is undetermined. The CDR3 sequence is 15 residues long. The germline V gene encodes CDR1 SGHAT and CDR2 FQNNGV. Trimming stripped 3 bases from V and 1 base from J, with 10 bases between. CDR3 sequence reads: CASSLIRLSGNTIYF. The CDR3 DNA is TGTGCCAGCAGCTTGATACGTCTGTCTGGAAACACCATATATTTT.

Here the CDR3 DNA reads TGTGCCAGCAGCTTAGCAATAAACACCGGGGAGCTGTTTTTT. This codes for CASSLAINTGELFF. The J gene is TRBJ2-2, the V gene TRBV11-2; D unclear. Trimming took off 1 base at V and 2 bases at J, with 5 bases between the two ends. The germline V gene has CDR1 SGHAT and CDR2 FQNNGV. CDR3 size: 14 residues.

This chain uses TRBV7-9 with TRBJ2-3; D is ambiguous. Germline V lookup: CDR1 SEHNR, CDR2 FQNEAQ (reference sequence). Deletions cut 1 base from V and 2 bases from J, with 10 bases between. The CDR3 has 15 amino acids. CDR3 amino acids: CASSLGRNPTDTQYF. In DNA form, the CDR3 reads TGTGCCAGCAGCTTAGGACGGAATCCCACAGATACGCAGTATTTT.

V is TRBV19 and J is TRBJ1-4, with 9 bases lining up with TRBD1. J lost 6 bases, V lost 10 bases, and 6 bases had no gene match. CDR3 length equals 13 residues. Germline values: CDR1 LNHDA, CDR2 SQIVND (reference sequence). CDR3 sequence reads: CATTGTGYEKLFF. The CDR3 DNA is TGTGCCACCACCGGGACAGGGTATGAAAAACTGTTTTTT.

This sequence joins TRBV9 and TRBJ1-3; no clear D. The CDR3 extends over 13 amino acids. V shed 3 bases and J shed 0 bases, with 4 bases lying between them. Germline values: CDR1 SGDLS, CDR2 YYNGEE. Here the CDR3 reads CASSAFSGNTIYF. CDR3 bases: TGTGCCAGCAGCGCTTTCTCTGGAAACACCATATATTTT.

The CDR3, as DNA: TGCGCCAGCAGCTTGACCGATTCTAGCGGGGGGACCGTCGTGACCCAGTACTTC. As protein: CASSLTDSSGGTVVTQYF. V is TRBV5-1 and J is TRBJ2-5; TRBD2 aligns across 11 bases. Germline loops: CDR1 SGHRS, CDR2 YFSETQ. This CDR3 contains 18 residues. V dropped 1 base and J dropped 7; count of bases not matched to a gene: 15.

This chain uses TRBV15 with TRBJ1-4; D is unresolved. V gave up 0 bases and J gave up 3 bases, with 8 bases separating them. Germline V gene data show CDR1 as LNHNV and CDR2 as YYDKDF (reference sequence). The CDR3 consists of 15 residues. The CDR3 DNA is TGTGCCACCAGCAGAGAACCGGTTTCTAATGAAAAACTGTTTTTT. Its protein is CATSREPVSNEKLFF.

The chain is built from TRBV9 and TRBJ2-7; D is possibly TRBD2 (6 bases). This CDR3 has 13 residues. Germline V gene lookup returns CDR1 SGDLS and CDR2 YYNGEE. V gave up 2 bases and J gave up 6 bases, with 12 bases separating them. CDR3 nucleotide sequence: TGTGCCAGCAGCGTGGGGGGTAGGAGCGAGCAGTACTTC. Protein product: CASSVGGRSEQYF.

CDR3 in DNA: TGCGCCAGCAGCCGGAAGGCCAGCGGGACCCCCAATGAGCAGTTCTTC. It codes for CASSRKASGTPNEQFF. The chain is built from TRBV5-1 and TRBJ2-1; TRBD2 matches 7 bases. CDR3 length: 16 residues. The ends lost 4 bases at V and 6 bases at J; junction bases unmatched: 13. From germline, CDR1 is SGHRS and CDR2 YFSETQ.

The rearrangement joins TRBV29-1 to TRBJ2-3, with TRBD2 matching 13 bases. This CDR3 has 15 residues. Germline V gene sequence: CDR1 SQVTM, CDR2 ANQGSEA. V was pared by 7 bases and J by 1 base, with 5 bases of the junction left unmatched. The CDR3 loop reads CSAPGLAGRTDTQYF. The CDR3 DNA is TGCAGCGCCCCGGGACTAGCGGGGCGCACAGATACGCAGTATTTT.

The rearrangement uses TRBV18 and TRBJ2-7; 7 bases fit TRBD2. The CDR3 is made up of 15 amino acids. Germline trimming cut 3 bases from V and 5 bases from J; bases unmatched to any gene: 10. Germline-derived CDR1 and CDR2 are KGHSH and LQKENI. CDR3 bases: TGTGCCAGCTCACCTCTTCGCGGGAGCCTGAACGAGCAGTACTTC. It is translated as CASSPLRGSLNEQYF.

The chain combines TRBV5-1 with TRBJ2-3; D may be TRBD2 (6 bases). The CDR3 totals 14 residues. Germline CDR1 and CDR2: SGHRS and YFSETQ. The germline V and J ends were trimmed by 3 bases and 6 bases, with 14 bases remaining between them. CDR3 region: CASSSGSHRDTQYF. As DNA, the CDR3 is TGCGCCAGCAGCTCCGGGAGCCATAGGGATACGCAGTATTTT.

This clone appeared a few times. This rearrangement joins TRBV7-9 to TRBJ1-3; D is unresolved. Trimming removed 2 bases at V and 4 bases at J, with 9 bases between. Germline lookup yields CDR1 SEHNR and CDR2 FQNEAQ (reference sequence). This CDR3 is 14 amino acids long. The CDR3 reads CASSLPGFGNTIYF. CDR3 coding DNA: TGTGCCAGCAGCTTACCAGGCTTCGGAAACACCATATATTTT.